The source of this T cell receptor (beta chain) is a study of T cell repertoires in aging, cancer and after chemotherapy. The V segment lost 8 bases and the J segment 0 bases; nucleotides outside the gene matches: 4. Germline CDR1 is SGHTA and CDR2 is FQGNSA. This CDR3 contains 14 residues. TCR beta rearrangements were amplified from peripheral blood genomic DNA. TRB rearrangements spanning V, D and J were amplified using mixed TRB-A/B primers. TCRdb re-analysed the multiplex PCR reads in MiXCR, keeping a single row per CDR3 protein. Here the sample spans around 4,900 distinct CDR3 sequences, 64% being singletons.

This TCR came from a human donor with a solid tumor. The V call is TRBV7-2, the J call TRBJ2-1; the match to TRBD1 covers 7 bases. Sequenced material: blood. The CDR3 sequence is CASQGDSSYNEQFF. The DNA for the CDR3 is TGTGCCAGCCAGGGGGACAGCTCCTACAATGAGCAGTTCTTC.